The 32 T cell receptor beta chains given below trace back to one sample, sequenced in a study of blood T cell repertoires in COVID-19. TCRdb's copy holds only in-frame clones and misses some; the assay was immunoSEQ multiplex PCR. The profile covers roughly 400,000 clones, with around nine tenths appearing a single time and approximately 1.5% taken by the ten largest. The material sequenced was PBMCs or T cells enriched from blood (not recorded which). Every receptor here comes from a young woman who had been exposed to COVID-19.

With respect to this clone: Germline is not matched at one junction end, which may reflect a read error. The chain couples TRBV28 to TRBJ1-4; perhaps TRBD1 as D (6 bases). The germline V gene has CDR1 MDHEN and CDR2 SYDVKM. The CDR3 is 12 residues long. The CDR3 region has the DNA TGTGCCAGCAGGACGACTGTCGGACAGCCTAGTTTT. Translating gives CASRTTVGQPSF.

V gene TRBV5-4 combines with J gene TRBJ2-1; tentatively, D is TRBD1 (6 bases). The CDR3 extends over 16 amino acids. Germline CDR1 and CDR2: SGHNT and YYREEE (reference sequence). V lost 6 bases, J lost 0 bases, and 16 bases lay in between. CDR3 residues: CASTQGQGSSYNEQFF. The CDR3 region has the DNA TGTGCCAGCACCCAGGGGCAGGGGAGCTCCTACAATGAGCAGTTCTTC.

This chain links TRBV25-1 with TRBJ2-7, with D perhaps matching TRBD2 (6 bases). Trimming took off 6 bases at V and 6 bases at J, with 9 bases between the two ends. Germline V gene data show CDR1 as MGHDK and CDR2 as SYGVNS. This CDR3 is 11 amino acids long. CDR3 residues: CASSGRGEQYF. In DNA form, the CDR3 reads TGTGCCAGCAGCGGGCGGGGCGAGCAGTACTTC.

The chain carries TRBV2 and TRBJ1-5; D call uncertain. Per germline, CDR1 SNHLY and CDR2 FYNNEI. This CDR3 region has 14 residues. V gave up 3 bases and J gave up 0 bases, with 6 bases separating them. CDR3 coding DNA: TGTGCCAGCAGTGATGGCGGTAGCAATCAGCCCCAGCATTTT. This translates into CASSDGGSNQPQHF.

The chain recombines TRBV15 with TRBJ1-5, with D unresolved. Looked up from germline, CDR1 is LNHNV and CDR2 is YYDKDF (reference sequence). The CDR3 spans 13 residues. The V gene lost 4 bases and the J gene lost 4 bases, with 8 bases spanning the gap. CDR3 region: CATSMGPNQPQHF. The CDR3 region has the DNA TGTGCCACCAGCATGGGCCCTAATCAGCCCCAGCATTTT. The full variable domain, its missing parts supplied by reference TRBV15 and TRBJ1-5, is DAMVIQNPRYQVTQFGKPVTLSCSQTLNHNVMYWYQQKSSQAPKLLFHYYDKDFNNEADTPDNFQSRRPNTSFCFLDIRSPGLGDTAMYLCATSMGPNQPQHFGDGTRLSIL.

As DNA, the CDR3 is TGTGCCAGCAGCGTAGCCCTAGCGGGGGGGAAAGAGCAGTTCTTC. Its translation: CASSVALAGGKEQFF. The V call is TRBV9, the J call TRBJ2-1; 12 bases align to TRBD2. This CDR3 region has 15 residues. CDR1 SGDLS and CDR2 YYNGEE come from the germline V gene. With 0 bases clipped from V and 10 bases from J, the junction kept 5 bases outside the gene matches.

The CDR3 region is CASSLGMNTEAFF. The CDR3 bases are TGCGCCAGCAGCTTGGGTATGAACACTGAAGCTTTCTTT. The chain carries TRBV5-1 and TRBJ1-1; D is unclear. This CDR3 spans 13 amino acids. V lost 0 bases and J lost 0, with 3 bases in between. Germline V gene data show CDR1 as SGHRS and CDR2 as YFSETQ.

The CDR3 sequence: CASSESTPNTEAFF. The CDR3 nucleotides read TGCGCCAGCAGTGAGTCGACACCTAACACTGAAGCTTTCTTT. The chain is built from TRBV10-1 and TRBJ1-1; D not resolved. The CDR3 consists of 14 residues. Germline V gene data show CDR1 as WNHNN and CDR2 as SYGVQD (reference sequence). Trimming removed 0 bases at V and 2 bases at J, with 7 bases between.

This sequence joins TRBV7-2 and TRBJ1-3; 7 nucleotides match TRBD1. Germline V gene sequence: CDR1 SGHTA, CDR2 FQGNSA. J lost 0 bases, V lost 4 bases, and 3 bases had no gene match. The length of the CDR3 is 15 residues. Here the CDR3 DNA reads TGTGCCAGCAGCTCGGGACAGAGCTCTGGAAACACCATATATTTT. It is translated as CASSSGQSSGNTIYF. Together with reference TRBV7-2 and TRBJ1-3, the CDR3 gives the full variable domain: GAGVSQSPSNKVTEKGKDVELRCDPISGHTALYWYRQSLGQGLEFLIYFQGNSAPDKSGLPSDRFSAERTGGSVSTLTIQRTQQEDSAVYLCASSSGQSSGNTIYFGEGSWLTVV.

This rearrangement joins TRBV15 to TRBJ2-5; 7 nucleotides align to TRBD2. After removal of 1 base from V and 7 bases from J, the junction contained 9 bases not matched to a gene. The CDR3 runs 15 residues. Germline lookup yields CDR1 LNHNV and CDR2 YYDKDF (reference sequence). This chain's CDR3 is CATSRAGGGSGTQYF. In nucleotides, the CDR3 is TGTGCCACCAGCAGAGCCGGGGGAGGGTCGGGGACCCAGTACTTC.

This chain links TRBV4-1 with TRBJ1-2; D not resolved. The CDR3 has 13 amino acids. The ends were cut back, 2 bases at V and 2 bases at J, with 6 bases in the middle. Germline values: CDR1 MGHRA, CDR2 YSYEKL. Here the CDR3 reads CASSQRGNYGYTF. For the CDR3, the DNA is TGCGCCAGCAGCCAAAGAGGGAACTATGGCTACACCTTC.

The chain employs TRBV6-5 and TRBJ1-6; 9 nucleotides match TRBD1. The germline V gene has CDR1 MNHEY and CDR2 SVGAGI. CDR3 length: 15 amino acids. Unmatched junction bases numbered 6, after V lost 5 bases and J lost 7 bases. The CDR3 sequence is CASSPQGASNSPLHF. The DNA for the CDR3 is TGTGCCAGCAGTCCACAGGGGGCGTCGAATTCACCCCTCCACTTT.

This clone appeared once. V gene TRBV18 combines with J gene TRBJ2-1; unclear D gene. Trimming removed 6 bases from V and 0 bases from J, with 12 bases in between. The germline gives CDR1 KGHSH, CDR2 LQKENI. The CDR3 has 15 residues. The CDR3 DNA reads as TGTGCCAGCTCCCCCTACAGTAGCTCCTACAATGAGCAGTTCTTC. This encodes CASSPYSSSYNEQFF.

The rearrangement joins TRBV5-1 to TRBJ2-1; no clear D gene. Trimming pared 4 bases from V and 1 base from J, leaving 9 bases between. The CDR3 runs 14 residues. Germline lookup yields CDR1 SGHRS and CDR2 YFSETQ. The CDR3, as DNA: TGCGCCAGCAGCCTGGTATCTTCCTACAATGAGCAGTTCTTC. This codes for CASSLVSSYNEQFF.

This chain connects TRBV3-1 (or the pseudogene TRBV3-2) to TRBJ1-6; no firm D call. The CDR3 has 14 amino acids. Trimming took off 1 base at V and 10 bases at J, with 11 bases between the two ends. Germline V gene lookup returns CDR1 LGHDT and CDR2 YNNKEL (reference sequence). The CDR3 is CASSQASGVSPLHF. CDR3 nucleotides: TGTGCCAGCAGCCAAGCGTCAGGCGTGTCACCCCTCCACTTT.

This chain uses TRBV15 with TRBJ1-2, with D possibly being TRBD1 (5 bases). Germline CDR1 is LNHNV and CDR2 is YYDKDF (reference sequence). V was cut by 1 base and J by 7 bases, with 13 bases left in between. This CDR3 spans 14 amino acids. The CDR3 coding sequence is TGTGCCACCAGCAGAGGCGGGGCCGGGGGTGGCTACACCTTC. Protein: CATSRGGAGGGYTF.

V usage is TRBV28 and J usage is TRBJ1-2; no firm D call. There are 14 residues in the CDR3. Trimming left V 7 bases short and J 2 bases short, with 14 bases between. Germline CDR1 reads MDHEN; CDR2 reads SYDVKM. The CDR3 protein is CASTPFLRNYGYTF. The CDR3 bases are TGTGCCAGCACCCCTTTCTTGAGAAACTATGGCTACACCTTC.

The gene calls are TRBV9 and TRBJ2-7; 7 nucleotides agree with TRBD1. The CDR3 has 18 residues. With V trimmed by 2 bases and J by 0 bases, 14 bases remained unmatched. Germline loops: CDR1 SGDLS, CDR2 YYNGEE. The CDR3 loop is CASSVRDSFSRNSYEQYF. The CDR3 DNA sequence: TGTGCCAGCAGCGTCCGGGACAGTTTCTCCAGAAACTCCTACGAGCAGTACTTC.

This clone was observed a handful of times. The CDR3 DNA follows: TGTGCCAGCAGCCTCAGCCAAGGACAGGAGAGAAACACTGAAGCTTTCTTT. It translates to CASSLSQGQERNTEAFF. The rearrangement joins TRBV7-9 to TRBJ1-1; 7 bases align to TRBD1. With V trimmed by 5 bases and J by 2 bases, 14 bases remained unmatched. This CDR3 is 17 amino acids long. Germline assignment: CDR1 SEHNR and CDR2 FQNEAQ (reference sequence).

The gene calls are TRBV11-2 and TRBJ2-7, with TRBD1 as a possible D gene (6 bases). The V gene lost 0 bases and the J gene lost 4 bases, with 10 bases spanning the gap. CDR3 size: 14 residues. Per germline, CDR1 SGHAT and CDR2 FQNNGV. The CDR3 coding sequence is TGTGCCAGCAGCTTAGACCTAAGGGGGTACGAGCAGTACTTC. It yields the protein CASSLDLRGYEQYF. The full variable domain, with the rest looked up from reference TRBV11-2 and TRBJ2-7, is EAGVAQSPRYKIIEKRQSVAFWCNPISGHATLYWYQQILGQGPKLLIQFQNNGVVDDSQLPKDRFSAERLKGVDSTLKIQPAKLEDSAVYLCASSLDLRGYEQYFGPGTRLTVT.

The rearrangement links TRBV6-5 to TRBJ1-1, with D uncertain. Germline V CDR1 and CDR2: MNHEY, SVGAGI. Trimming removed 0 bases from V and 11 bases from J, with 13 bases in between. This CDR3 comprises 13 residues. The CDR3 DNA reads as TGTGCCAGCAGTTACTCATCGGTGGTCGGGGCTTTCTTT. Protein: CASSYSSVVGAFF.

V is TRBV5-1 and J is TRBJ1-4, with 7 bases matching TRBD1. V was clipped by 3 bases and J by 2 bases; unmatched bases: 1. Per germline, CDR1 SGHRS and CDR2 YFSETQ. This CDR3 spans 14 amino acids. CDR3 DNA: TGCGCCAGCAGCTGGGGACAGACTAATGAAAAACTGTTTTTT. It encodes CASSWGQTNEKLFF.

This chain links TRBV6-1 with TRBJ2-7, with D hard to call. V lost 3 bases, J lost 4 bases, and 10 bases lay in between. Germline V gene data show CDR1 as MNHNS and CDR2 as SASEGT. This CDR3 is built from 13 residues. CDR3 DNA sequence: TGTGCCAGCAGTGATTACTCCTCATACGAGCAGTACTTC. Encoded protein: CASSDYSSYEQYF.

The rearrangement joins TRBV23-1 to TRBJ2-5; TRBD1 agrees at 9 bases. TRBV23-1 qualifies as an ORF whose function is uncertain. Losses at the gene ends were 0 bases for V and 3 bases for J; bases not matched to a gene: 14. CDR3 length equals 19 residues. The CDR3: CASSQSGVLQGAREETQYF. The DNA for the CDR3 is TGCGCCAGCAGTCAATCTGGAGTATTACAGGGGGCGCGAGAAGAGACCCAGTACTTC.

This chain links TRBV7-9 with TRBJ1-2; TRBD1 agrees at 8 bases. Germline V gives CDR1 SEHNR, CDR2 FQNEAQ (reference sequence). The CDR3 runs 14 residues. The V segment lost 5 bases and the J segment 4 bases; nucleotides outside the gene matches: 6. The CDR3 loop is CASSPRDRGYGYTF. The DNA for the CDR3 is TGTGCCAGCAGCCCCCGTGACAGGGGCTATGGCTACACCTTC.

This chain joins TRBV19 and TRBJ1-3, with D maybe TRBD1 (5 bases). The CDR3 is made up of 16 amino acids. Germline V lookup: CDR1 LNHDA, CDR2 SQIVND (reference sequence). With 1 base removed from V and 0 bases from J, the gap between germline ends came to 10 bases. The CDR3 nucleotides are TGTGCCAGTAGTATAGGGGGCAGCCACTCTGGAAACACCATATATTTT. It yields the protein CASSIGGSHSGNTIYF. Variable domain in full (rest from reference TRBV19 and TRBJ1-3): DGGITQSPKYLFRKEGQNVTLSCEQNLNHDAMYWYRQDPGQGLRLIYYSQIVNDFQKGDIAEGYSVSREKKESFPLTVTSAQKNPTAFYLCASSIGGSHSGNTIYFGEGSWLTVV.

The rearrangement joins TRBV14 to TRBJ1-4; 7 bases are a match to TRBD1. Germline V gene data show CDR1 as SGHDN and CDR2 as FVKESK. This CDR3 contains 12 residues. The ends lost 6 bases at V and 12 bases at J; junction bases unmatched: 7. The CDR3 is CASSEQGRELFF. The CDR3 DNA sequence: TGTGCCAGCAGTGAACAGGGGAGAGAACTGTTTTTT.

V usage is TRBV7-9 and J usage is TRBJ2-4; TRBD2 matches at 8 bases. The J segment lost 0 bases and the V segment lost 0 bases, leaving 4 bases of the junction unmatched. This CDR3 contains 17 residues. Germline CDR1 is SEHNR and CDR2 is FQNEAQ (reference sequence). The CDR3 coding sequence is TGTGCCAGCAGCTTAGCACTAGCGGAGAGAGCCAAAAACATTCAGTACTTC. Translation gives CASSLALAERAKNIQYF. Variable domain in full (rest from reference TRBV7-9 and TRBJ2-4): DTGVSQNPRHKITKRGQNVTFRCDPISEHNRLYWYRQTLGQGPEFLTYFQNEAQLEKSRLLSDRFSAERPKGSFSTLEIQRTEQGDSAMYLCASSLALAERAKNIQYFGAGTRLSVL.

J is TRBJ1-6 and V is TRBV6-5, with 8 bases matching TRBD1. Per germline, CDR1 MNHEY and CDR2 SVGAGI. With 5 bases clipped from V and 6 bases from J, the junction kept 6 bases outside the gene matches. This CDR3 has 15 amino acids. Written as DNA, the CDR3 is TGTGCCAGCAGTCATCCGACAGGGGCTAATTCACCCCTCCACTTT. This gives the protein CASSHPTGANSPLHF.

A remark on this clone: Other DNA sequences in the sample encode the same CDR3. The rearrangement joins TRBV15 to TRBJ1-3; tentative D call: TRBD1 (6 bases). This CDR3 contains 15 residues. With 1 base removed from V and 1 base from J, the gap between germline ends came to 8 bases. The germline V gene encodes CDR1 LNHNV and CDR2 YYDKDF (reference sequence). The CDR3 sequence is CATSRVGGSGNTIYF. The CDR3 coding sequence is TGTGCCACCAGCAGAGTAGGGGGATCTGGAAACACCATATATTTT. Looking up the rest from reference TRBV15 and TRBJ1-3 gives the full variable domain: DAMVIQNPRYQVTQFGKPVTLSCSQTLNHNVMYWYQQKSSQAPKLLFHYYDKDFNNEADTPDNFQSRRPNTSFCFLDIRSPGLGDTAMYLCATSRVGGSGNTIYFGEGSWLTVV.

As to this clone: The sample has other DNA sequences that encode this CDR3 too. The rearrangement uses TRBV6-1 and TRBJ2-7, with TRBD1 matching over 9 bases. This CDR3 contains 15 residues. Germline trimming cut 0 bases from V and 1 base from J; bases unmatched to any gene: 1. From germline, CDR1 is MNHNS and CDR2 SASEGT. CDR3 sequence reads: CASSEAGTGSYEQYF. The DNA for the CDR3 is TGTGCCAGCAGTGAAGCGGGGACAGGGTCCTACGAGCAGTACTTC.

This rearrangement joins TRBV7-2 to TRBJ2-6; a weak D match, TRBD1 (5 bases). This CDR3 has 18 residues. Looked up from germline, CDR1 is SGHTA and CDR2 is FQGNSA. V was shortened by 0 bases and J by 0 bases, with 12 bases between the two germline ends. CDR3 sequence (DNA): TGTGCCAGCAGCTTAGCAGGGCAGGGTCCCTCTGGGGCCAACGTCCTGACTTTC. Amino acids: CASSLAGQGPSGANVLTF.